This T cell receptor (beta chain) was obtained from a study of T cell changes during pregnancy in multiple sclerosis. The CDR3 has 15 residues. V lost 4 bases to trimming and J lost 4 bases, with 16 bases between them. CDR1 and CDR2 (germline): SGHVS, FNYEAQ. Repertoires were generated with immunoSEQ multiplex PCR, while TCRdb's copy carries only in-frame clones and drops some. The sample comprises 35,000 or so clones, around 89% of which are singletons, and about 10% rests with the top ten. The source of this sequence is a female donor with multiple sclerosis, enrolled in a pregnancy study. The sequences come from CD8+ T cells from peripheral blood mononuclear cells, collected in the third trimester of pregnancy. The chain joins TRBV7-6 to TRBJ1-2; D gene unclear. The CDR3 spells CASSSAVSGPYGYTF. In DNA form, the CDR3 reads TGTGCCAGCAGCTCCGCAGTTAGCGGGCCCTATGGCTACACCTTC.